These 8 T cell receptor beta chains share one sample of origin, sequenced in a study of T cells of healthy individuals. TCRdb recomputed calls from the 5' RACE reads with MiXCR, one row per CDR3 protein. Here the sample spans some 85,000 distinct CDR3 sequences, more than 5% being singletons. The receptors here all came from a female donor in good health.

The V call is TRBV30, the J call TRBJ1-2; the D is unclear. Trimming removed 3 bases from V and 4 bases from J, with 6 bases in between. CDR1 GTSNPN and CDR2 SVGIG come from the germline V gene (reference sequence). CDR3 length: 11 residues. The CDR3 bases are TGTGCCTGGAGGGGGTTCTATGGCTACACCTTC. Translation gives CAWRGFYGYTF.

This clonotype was observed many times. CDR3 bases: TGTGCCAGCGCCGCCGCGCTTGGAGAGACCCAGTACTTC. Encoded protein: CASAAALGETQYF. The V gene is TRBV12-3 or TRBV12-4, the J gene TRBJ2-5; no definite D call. The V end lost 8 bases, the J end lost 4 bases, and 14 bases lay between the germline ends. The CDR3 contains 13 residues.

This chain joins TRBV10-3 and TRBJ2-5; no clear D gene. V was cut by 6 bases and J by 7 bases, with 12 bases left in between. The CDR3 consists of 12 residues. The V gene's germline CDR1 is ENHRY and CDR2 SYGVKD. In DNA, the CDR3 is TGTGCCATCAGCAGGACGACCGGGACCCAGTACTTC. This translates into CAISRTTGTQYF.

This clonotype was detected many times. The chain couples TRBV15 to TRBJ2-1, with D maybe TRBD2 (6 bases). The V gene lost 4 bases and the J gene lost 5 bases, with 18 bases spanning the gap. The CDR3 length is 16 residues. Germline V CDR1 and CDR2: LNHNV, YYDKDF (reference sequence). CDR3 in DNA: TGTGCCACCAGCATTATGCTGGGACTCCCAAACAATGAGCAGTTCTTC. It is translated as CATSIMLGLPNNEQFF.

This clonotype was seen only a few times. The rearrangement links TRBV5-1 to TRBJ1-1; unclear D gene. Germline CDR1 reads SGHRS; CDR2 reads YFSETQ. Deletions cut 1 base from V and 6 bases from J, with 13 bases between. CDR3 size: 14 residues. The DNA for the CDR3 is TGCGCCAGCAGCTTGCCGACCCCCGGGGCTGAAGCTTTCTTT. Translating gives CASSLPTPGAEAFF.

V is TRBV27 and J is TRBJ1-2; a weak D match, TRBD1 (5 bases). Deletions cut 5 bases from V and 6 bases from J, with 16 bases between. Per the germline V gene, CDR1 is MNHEY and CDR2 is SMNVEV (reference sequence). The CDR3 contains 14 residues. The DNA of the CDR3 is TGTGCCAGCAGTCCGGGGCCCCGGGTGGATGGCTACACCTTC. This codes for CASSPGPRVDGYTF.

This clonotype was picked up many times. V and J are TRBV6-4 and TRBJ1-2, with TRBD1 matching over 8 bases. The CDR3 totals 13 residues. The trim removed 6 bases at V and 4 bases at J, leaving 4 bases unmatched. Germline V CDR1 and CDR2: MRHNA, SNTAGT. The CDR3 nucleotides are TGTGCCAGCAGACAGGGGGAAGGCTATGGCTACACCTTC. Encoded protein: CASRQGEGYGYTF.

This clonotype was seen repeatedly, ten times or more. The gene calls are TRBV5-1 and TRBJ2-7; the D is unclear. CDR1 and CDR2 from the germline V gene are SGHRS and YFSETQ. V was clipped by 0 bases and J by 0 bases, with 10 bases between them. The CDR3 extends over 15 amino acids. CDR3 sequence: CASSLGNSGSYEQYF. In nucleotides, the CDR3 is TGCGCCAGCAGCTTGGGAAATTCCGGCTCCTACGAGCAGTACTTC.